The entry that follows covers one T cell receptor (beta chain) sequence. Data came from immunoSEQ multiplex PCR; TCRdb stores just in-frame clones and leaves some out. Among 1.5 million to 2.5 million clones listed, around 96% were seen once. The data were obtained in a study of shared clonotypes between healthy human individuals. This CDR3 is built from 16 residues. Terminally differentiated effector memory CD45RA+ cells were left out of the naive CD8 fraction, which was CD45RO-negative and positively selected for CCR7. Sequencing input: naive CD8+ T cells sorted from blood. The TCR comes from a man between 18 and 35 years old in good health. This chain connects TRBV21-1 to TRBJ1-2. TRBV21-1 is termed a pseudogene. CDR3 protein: CASSKNLPERKDGYTF. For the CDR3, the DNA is TGTGCCAGCAGCAAAAACTTGCCAGAGCGTAAAGATGGCTACACCTTC.